The rows below give T cell receptor beta chains drawn from one sample of a study of T cells in Graves' hyperthyroidism and ophthalmopathy. Via MiXCR, TCRdb re-called the multiplex PCR reads, giving one row per CDR3 protein. The sample includes around 660,000 distinct CDR3 sequences, roughly 46% of them seen just once. The specimen sequenced was peripheral blood or thyroid tissue (not recorded which). The receptors come from an adult man with Graves' disease, either hyperthyroidism or ophthalmopathy (not recorded which). Both conserved end residues are part of each CDR3.

CASSENTAGEAFF,TRBJ1-1,TRBV2,13
CASSSLAGELRTGELFF,TRBJ2-2,TRBV2,17
CSEGTGSNQPQHF,TRBJ1-5,TRBV29-1,13
CATSGRGGYTF,TRBJ1-2,TRBV24-1,11
CASSIAGGKETQYF,TRBJ2-5,TRBV2,14
CASSKGQGALWQPQHF,TRBJ1-5,TRBV19,16
CASSQSAGGLPWEQYF,TRBJ2-7,TRBV7-9,16
CASSLRGPKETQYF,TRBJ2-5,TRBV7-3,14
CASRDRDYEQYF,TRBJ2-7,TRBV2,12
CASRERGTYEQYF,TRBJ2-7,TRBV6-1,13
CASSQSWAAGELFF,TRBJ2-2,TRBV4-1,14
CASSPHRGTGNEKLFF,TRBJ1-4,TRBV7-2,16
CSAKTPGTAQETQYF,TRBJ2-5,TRBV20-1,15
CASNKGAGEKPFF,TRBJ1-4,TRBV7-2,13
CASSSVSGNTEAFF,TRBJ1-1,TRBV5-1,14
CSAGQGSYEQYF,TRBJ2-7,TRBV29-1,12
CASSPGRGSYEQYF,TRBJ2-7,TRBV7-8,14
CASSATAGTGGLNTIYF,TRBJ1-3,TRBV9,17
CASSLFPSGSQEETQYF,TRBJ2-5,TRBV5-1,17
CASTIAQLSSGNTIYF,TRBJ1-3,TRBV19,16
CASSIAGAYEQYF,TRBJ2-7,TRBV19,13
CATTDPRSETQYF,TRBJ2-5,TRBV24-1,13
CSVRRQGVRETQHF,TRBJ1-5,TRBV29-1,14
CASSEWADLSYEQYF,TRBJ2-7,TRBV2,15
CASGGAGNTEAFF,TRBJ1-1,TRBV7-9,13
CASSLGTVANQPQHF,TRBJ1-5,TRBV7-9,15
CSASMIGRPEAFF,TRBJ1-1,TRBV20-1,13
CSVEDTGAIVHF,TRBJ1-6,TRBV29-1,12
CASSIEYSQPQHF,TRBJ1-5,TRBV19,13
CSARASSTYDEQYF,TRBJ2-7,TRBV20-1,14
CASSSGLKTEAFF,TRBJ1-1,TRBV13,13
CASSPTDRNPTEAFF,TRBJ1-1,TRBV7-3,15
CAWSFGSTEAFF,TRBJ1-1,TRBV30,12
CSVEGRGRGAFF,TRBJ1-1,TRBV29-1,12
CASSLVGSLATGQDTQYF,TRBJ2-5,TRBV11-2,18
CASSEPNSGYTEAFF,TRBJ1-1,TRBV25-1,15
CASSLQRVWNSPLHF,TRBJ1-6,TRBV5-1,15